This is a list of T cell receptor beta chains from one sample in a study of siplizumab effects on memory and regulatory T cells. Profiling relied on immunoSEQ multiplex PCR, and the TCRdb table lists in-frame clones only, not all of them. The sample has some 110,000 clones, roughly 92% seen once. Sequencing was carried out using Tregs sorted from blood. The receptors originated from a human donor in good health. Both conserved end residues are part of each CDR3. A D gene is named only where the DNA matches it firmly. The size of a clone is reported for some rows only, either as once, few or many, or as a class for expanded clones.

J: TRBJ1-3
V: TRBV18
size: .
D: .
DNA: TGTGCCAGCTCACCAGCTTCGCAACAGCAGTCTGGAAACACCATATATTTT
CDR3: CASSPASQQQSGNTIYF

J: TRBJ2-7
V: TRBV6-1
size: .
D: .
DNA: TGTGCCAGCAGTCAACAGGGACATGGATACGAGCAGTACTTC
CDR3: CASSQQGHGYEQYF

J: TRBJ2-3
V: TRBV6-6
size: .
D: .
DNA: TGTGCCAGCAGTACCCAGGCCACAGATACGCAGTATTTT
CDR3: CASSTQATDTQYF

J: TRBJ1-6
V: TRBV7-6
size: .
D: .
DNA: TGTGCCAGCAGCTTAGAGGTTAGAGGGGGTTCAGGCTATAATTCACCCCTCCACTTT
CDR3: CASSLEVRGGSGYNSPLHF

J: TRBJ1-4
V: TRBV5-1
size: .
D: .
DNA: TGCGCCAGCAGCTTGTTTCAGGGAGCAACTAATGAAAAACTGTTTTTT
CDR3: CASSLFQGATNEKLFF

J: TRBJ1-6
V: TRBV6-1
size: .
D: TRBD1
DNA: TGTGCCAGCAGTTCTCAGGGGGGGAATTCACCCCTCCACTTT
CDR3: CASSSQGGNSPLHF

J: TRBJ2-7
V: TRBV7-8
size: .
D: .
DNA: TGTGCCAGCAGCTTAGTCCGATCCTACGAGCAGTACTTC
CDR3: CASSLVRSYEQYF

J: TRBJ1-3
V: TRBV6-1
size: .
D: TRBD1
DNA: TGTGCCAGCAGGAGGACAGGTGGAAACACCATATATTTT
CDR3: CASRRTGGNTIYF

J: TRBJ1-1
V: TRBV5-6
size: once
D: .
DNA: TGTGCCAGCAGCTTGGTGAAGGGTCGGGGAGCTTTCTTT
CDR3: CASSLVKGRGAFF

J: TRBJ2-2
V: TRBV5-1
size: .
D: .
DNA: TGCGCCAGCAGCTTTTTCGGGCCGAACACCGGGGAGCTGTTTTTT
CDR3: CASSFFGPNTGELFF

J: TRBJ1-1
V: TRBV27
size: .
D: .
DNA: TGTGCCAGCAGTTTATTTGGTACTACGACTGAAGCTTTCTTT
CDR3: CASSLFGTTTEAFF

J: TRBJ2-7
V: TRBV30
size: once
D: TRBD1
DNA: TGTGCCTGGAGGTGGACAGGTTCCTACGAGCAGTACTTC
CDR3: CAWRWTGSYEQYF

J: TRBJ1-2
V: TRBV18
size: .
D: .
DNA: TGTGCCAGCTCACCAGGTACTACCGGGACCTACTATGGCTACACCTTC
CDR3: CASSPGTTGTYYGYTF

J: TRBJ1-2
V: TRBV6-6
size: .
D: .
DNA: TGTGCCAGCCGGATGCGGGGTATAAGGGGCTACACCTTC
CDR3: CASRMRGIRGYTF

J: TRBJ2-2
V: TRBV5-1
size: .
D: TRBD2
DNA: TGCGCCAGCAGCCCTTACTTGGGAGGGACCGCGAGCACCGGGGAGCTGTTTTTT
CDR3: CASSPYLGGTASTGELFF

J: TRBJ1-1
V: TRBV19
size: once
D: .
DNA: TGTGCCAGTAGTACCCTGGCGGGACTCATGAACACTGAAGCTTTCTTT
CDR3: CASSTLAGLMNTEAFF

J: TRBJ1-3
V: TRBV11-2
size: .
D: .
DNA: TGTGCCAGCAGCTTAAGTACGGGAAACACCATATATTTT
CDR3: CASSLSTGNTIYF

J: TRBJ2-1
V: TRBV19
size: .
D: .
DNA: TGTGCCAGTAGTTCGTCGGTTTACAATGAGCAGTTCTTC
CDR3: CASSSSVYNEQFF

J: TRBJ2-7
V: TRBV7-3
size: .
D: TRBD1
DNA: TGTGCCAGCAGCTTAGGACAGGGCGGCGAGCAGTACTTC
CDR3: CASSLGQGGEQYF

J: TRBJ1-4
V: TRBV18
size: .
D: .
DNA: TGTGCCAGCGGACAATTAGGGGATGAAAAACTGTTTTTT
CDR3: CASGQLGDEKLFF

J: TRBJ1-1
V: TRBV15
size: .
D: .
DNA: TGTGCCACCAGCAGAGAGTCTTCGGGACTCTTGAACACTGAAGCTTTCTTT
CDR3: CATSRESSGLLNTEAFF